Listed below are T cell receptor beta chains from one sample, sequenced in a study of T cells in localized non-small cell lung cancer. Using immunoSEQ multiplex PCR, the repertoire was profiled, and TCRdb retains in-frame clones only, with some absent. The repertoire holds some 17,000 clones, with about four fifths as singletons. Sequencing was performed on peripheral blood, taken before any cancer treatment. The source of these receptors is a male donor at least 60 years old with stage III lung adenocarcinoma. CDR3s include the opening cysteine and the closing phenylalanine or tryptophan. A D gene is named only where the DNA matches it firmly. Where a row states a size, it is once, few, many or the class of an expanded clone; other rows omit it.

>NA|TRBV5-1|TRBD1|TRBJ1-2
TGCGCCAGCAGTCTCACAGGGGTGTATGGCTACACCTTC
CASSLTGVYGYTF
>few|TRBV19|TRBD1|TRBJ1-6
TGTGCCAGCGGGGACAGCTATAATTCACCCCTCCACTTT
CASGDSYNSPLHF
>NA|TRBV6-5|NA|TRBJ1-1
TGTGCCAGCAGTTATGGGGCCACGGTGGGCACTGAAGCTTTCTTT
CASSYGATVGTEAFF
>NA|TRBV10-3|NA|TRBJ2-1
TGTGCCATCAGTGAGGCGGAGGGGGGTCTCAATGAGCAGTTCTTC
CAISEAEGGLNEQFF
>few|TRBV19|NA|TRBJ1-1
TGTGCCAGCACCGGGACAACTAACACTGAAGCTTTCTTT
CASTGTTNTEAFF
>NA|TRBV12-5|NA|TRBJ2-2
TGTGCTAGTGGTTTGAGGATGAACACCGGGGAGCTGTTTTTT
CASGLRMNTGELFF
>NA|TRBV18|TRBD2|TRBJ2-2
TGTGCCAGCTCAGTGGGACTAGGAAACACCGGGGAGCTGTTTTTT
CASSVGLGNTGELFF
>NA|TRBV7-2|TRBD2|TRBJ2-3
TGTGCCAGCAGCCAAAGCGGGGGGGCTGCAGATACGCAGTATTTT
CASSQSGGAADTQYF
>NA|TRBV5-1|TRBD1|TRBJ2-1
TGCGCCAGCAGCGCCGACAGGGACCCCTACAATGAGCAGTTCTTC
CASSADRDPYNEQFF
>NA|TRBV11-2|TRBD2|TRBJ2-3
TGTGCCAGCAGCTTAGGGAAACTAGCGGGGGGGTTCATTGGAGATACGCAGTATTTT
CASSLGKLAGGFIGDTQYF
>NA|TRBV6-5|NA|TRBJ2-5
TGTGCCAGCAGTTACTCGTTCACTGGTACTCAAGAGACCCAGTACTTC
CASSYSFTGTQETQYF
>NA|TRBV7-9|NA|TRBJ1-3
TGTGCCAGCAGCAACCAGGCCTGGAGCTCTGGAAACACCATATATTTT
CASSNQAWSSGNTIYF
>NA|TRBV11-3|NA|TRBJ2-1
TGTGCCAGCAGCTTAGATTCTCTAGCTGGGCATGAGCAGTTCTTC
CASSLDSLAGHEQFF
>NA|TRBV6-1|NA|TRBJ1-1
TGTGCCAGCAGTAAATGGGGAGAAAACACTGAAGCTTTCTTT
CASSKWGENTEAFF
>NA|TRBV6-1|NA|TRBJ1-4
TGTGCCGCTGACACAGGCGCTAATGAAAAACTGTTTTTT
CAADTGANEKLFF
>NA|TRBV9|TRBD2|TRBJ2-7
TGTGCCAGCAGCGTAACTAGCGGGGGAACCTACGAGCAGTACTTC
CASSVTSGGTYEQYF
>NA|TRBV7-2|NA|TRBJ1-6
TGTGCCAGCAGCGCCCCCAGGGCGAGGGGAGGTTCACCCCTCCACTTT
CASSAPRARGGSPLHF
>once|TRBV6-1|NA|TRBJ1-2
TGTGCCAGCACCGCCAGAAACTATGGCTACACCTTC
CASTARNYGYTF
>once|TRBV9|NA|TRBJ1-2
TGTGCCAGCAGCCTCGATACCGCCGTCTACACCTTC
CASSLDTAVYTF
>NA|TRBV6-1|TRBD2|TRBJ2-7
TGTGCCAGCAGTGAAACTGGTCTAGCGGGGGTTGAGCAGTACTTC
CASSETGLAGVEQYF
>NA|TRBV30|TRBD2|TRBJ2-1
TGTGCCTGGAGTGCTAGCGGACCCTACAATGAGCAGTTCTTC
CAWSASGPYNEQFF
>NA|TRBV27|NA|TRBJ1-1
TGTGCCAGCTCCCCCGACGCCGTTTATACTGAAGCTTTCTTT
CASSPDAVYTEAFF
>NA|TRBV29-1|NA|TRBJ1-5
TGCAGCGTTGGGCAGGGGCTTAATCAGCCCCAGCATTTT
CSVGQGLNQPQHF
>NA|TRBV6-1|NA|TRBJ1-2
TGTGCCAGCAGTGAAGCGGGGAACTATGGCTACACCTTC
CASSEAGNYGYTF
>NA|TRBV6-1|NA|TRBJ1-5
TGTGCCAGCAGTGAACTTTATGGCAGCGGTCAGCCCCAGCATTTT
CASSELYGSGQPQHF
>NA|TRBV6-5|NA|TRBJ1-4
TGTGCCAGCGGGTACGGAAGAGCAACTAATGAAAAACTGTTTTTT
CASGYGRATNEKLFF
>few|TRBV4-1|TRBD1|TRBJ2-1
TGCGCCAGCAGCAGATGGACAGGGCGGCATGAGCAGTTCTTC
CASSRWTGRHEQFF
>few|TRBV6-5|TRBD1|TRBJ1-2
TGTGCCAGCTCGACAGGGGGCGCCTATGGCTACACCTTC
CASSTGGAYGYTF
>NA|TRBV27|NA|TRBJ2-6
TGTGCCACCCGGTTCTCTGGGGCCAACGTCCTGACTTTC
CATRFSGANVLTF